Presented here are 29 T cell receptor beta chains from one specimen sequenced in a study of PD-1 blockade in classical Hodgkin lymphoma. The time point is: cycle 4 day 1 (C4D1), after less than 7 weeks of nivolumab. Every single patient, without exception, relapsed after autologous stem cell transplantation, and brentuximab vedotin exposure varied. Magnetic negative selection purified CD4+ T cells from thawed PBMCs. The repertoire was sequenced with immunoSEQ multiplex PCR; TCRdb's copy has only in-frame clones and lacks some. The repertoire consists of tens of thousands of clones, with about 82% occurring once and the leading ten covering about 0.62%. The sample was CD4+ T cells from blood, taken before the fourth cycle of nivolumab. These receptors originate from a human donor with classical Hodgkin lymphoma.

The V and J genes are TRBV5-1 and TRBJ2-5, with D unresolved. The CDR3 has 14 amino acids. Germline V gene data show CDR1 as SGHRS and CDR2 as YFSETQ. Trimming left V 0 bases short and J 2 bases short, with 8 bases between. The CDR3 nucleotides are TGCGCCAGCAGCTTGGGTCAGGCTCAAGAGACCCAGTACTTC. Translation gives CASSLGQAQETQYF.

J is TRBJ1-1 and V is TRBV30, with a tentative D call TRBD1 (5 bases). Trimming shortened V by 2 bases and J by 14 bases, and 12 bases separated the two germline ends. Germline V CDR1 and CDR2: GTSNPN, SVGIG (reference sequence). This CDR3 region has 10 residues. CDR3 in DNA: TGTGCCTGGAGTAGGGACTGGGCCTTCTTT. It specifies CAWSRDWAFF.

The gene calls are TRBV5-1 and TRBJ2-2; D is ambiguous. V dropped 0 bases and J dropped 1 base, with 7 bases sitting between them. Germline V gene data show CDR1 as SGHRS and CDR2 as YFSETQ. The CDR3 extends over 15 amino acids. The CDR3, as DNA: TGCGCCAGCAGCTTGGACCTAATGAACACCGGGGAGCTGTTTTTT. It yields the protein CASSLDLMNTGELFF.

This clone was picked up one time. The V and J genes are TRBV27 and TRBJ2-2, with D possibly called TRBD1 or TRBD2 (6 bases each). This CDR3 has 16 residues. The V gene lost 5 bases and the J gene lost 5 bases, with 18 bases spanning the gap. CDR1 is MNHEY and CDR2 is SMNVEV in the germline V gene (reference sequence). As DNA, the CDR3 is TGTGCCAGCAGTCCCACCCCGGGGGCCGGGACCGGGGAGCTGTTTTTT. Amino acid sequence: CASSPTPGAGTGELFF.

The V gene is TRBV5-1, the J gene TRBJ2-3; TRBD1 aligns across 10 bases. Germline CDR1 is SGHRS and CDR2 is YFSETQ. Trimming removed 3 bases from V and 6 bases from J; junction bases left unmatched: 4. The CDR3 has 14 amino acids. The CDR3 spells CASSSTGGADTQYF. The DNA of the CDR3 is TGCGCCAGCAGCTCGACAGGGGGCGCGGATACGCAGTATTTT.

The genes are TRBV7-9 and TRBJ2-3; 10 positions match TRBD1. V lost 5 bases, J lost 5 bases, and 4 bases stayed unmatched. From germline, CDR1 is SEHNR and CDR2 FQNEAQ (reference sequence). The CDR3 is 14 amino acids. CDR3 DNA: TGTGCCAGCAGCCTACGGGACAGGGGAGATACGCAGTATTTT. This translates into CASSLRDRGDTQYF. The variable domain in full, completed from reference TRBV7-9 and TRBJ2-3, reads DTGVSQNPRHKITKRGQNVTFRCDPISEHNRLYWYRQTLGQGPEFLTYFQNEAQLEKSRLLSDRFSAERPKGSFSTLEIQRTEQGDSAMYLCASSLRDRGDTQYFGPGTRLTVL.

The chain recombines TRBV5-1 with TRBJ1-1; unclear D gene. The CDR3 extends over 14 amino acids. Germline CDR1 and CDR2: SGHRS and YFSETQ. V shed 4 bases and J shed 0 bases, with 10 bases lying between them. This CDR3 is CASSLGVLNTEAFF. Here the CDR3 DNA reads TGCGCCAGCAGCCTTGGGGTCTTGAACACTGAAGCTTTCTTT.

This rearrangement joins TRBV6-1 to TRBJ1-5, with 8 bases identical to TRBD1. In germline, CDR1 is MNHNS, CDR2 SASEGT. This CDR3 has 18 amino acids. J was trimmed by 1 base and V by 3 bases; bases with no gene match: 11. The CDR3 DNA is TGTGCCAGCAGTGACCTAGGACAGGGAATAAAAAGCAATCAGCCCCAGCATTTT. Translating gives CASSDLGQGIKSNQPQHF.

The chain links TRBV7-9 to TRBJ2-5, with D unclear. CDR1 is SEHNR, CDR2 FQNEAQ, per germline (reference sequence). With 3 bases removed from V and 5 bases from J, the gap between germline ends came to 7 bases. The CDR3 extends over 12 amino acids. This chain's CDR3 is CASSLRFETQYF. The DNA of the CDR3 is TGTGCCAGCAGCTTGAGGTTTGAGACCCAGTACTTC.

In this sample, this clone turned up a few times. The chain combines TRBV28 with TRBJ1-2, with D perhaps TRBD1 (6 bases). The CDR3 is 12 amino acids. V lost 10 bases, J lost 4 bases, and 13 bases lay in between. Germline CDR1 is MDHEN and CDR2 is SYDVKM. CDR3 sequence reads: CATGQTSYGYTF. As DNA, the CDR3 is TGTGCCACCGGACAGACCTCCTATGGCTACACCTTC.

The CDR3 here is CASSLGGVDNEQYF. For the CDR3, the DNA is TGTGCCAGCAGCTTGGGGGGGGTGGATAACGAGCAGTACTTC. The gene calls are TRBV5-4 and TRBJ2-7; TRBD2 is a possible D gene (6 bases). The CDR3 is 14 amino acids. Per germline, CDR1 SGHNT and CDR2 YYREEE (reference sequence). V lost 0 bases to trimming and J lost 5 bases, with 12 bases between them.

The chain recombines TRBV2 with TRBJ2-1; no definite D call. Germline V gene lookup returns CDR1 SNHLY and CDR2 FYNNEI. V was cut by 5 bases and J by 6 bases, with 11 bases left in between. This CDR3 is 13 amino acids long. The CDR3 is CASSPPPTNEQFF. The CDR3 DNA is TGTGCCAGCAGTCCGCCCCCTACCAATGAGCAGTTCTTC.

V and J are TRBV5-1 and TRBJ2-5, with TRBD1 identical over 8 bases. CDR1 is SGHRS, CDR2 YFSETQ, per germline. With V trimmed by 4 bases and J by 3 bases, 5 bases remained unmatched. The CDR3 runs 14 residues. The CDR3 nucleotides are TGCGCCAGCAGCCCGGGGGACAGGAAAGAGACCCAGTACTTC. This translates into CASSPGDRKETQYF.

The rearrangement joins TRBV5-1 to TRBJ2-1, with a weak D call TRBD1 (6 bases). Trimming left V 2 bases short and J 3 bases short, with 12 bases between. Germline assignment: CDR1 SGHRS and CDR2 YFSETQ. This CDR3 comprises 15 residues. The CDR3 spells CASSFVAGDYNEQFF. The CDR3 DNA reads TGCGCCAGCAGCTTCGTGGCAGGGGACTACAATGAGCAGTTCTTC. The full variable domain, with the rest looked up from reference TRBV5-1 and TRBJ2-1, is KAGVTQTPRYLIKTRGQQVTLSCSPISGHRSVSWYQQTPGQGLQFLFEYFSETQRNKGNFPGRFSGRQFSNSRSEMNVSTLELGDSALYLCASSFVAGDYNEQFFGPGTRLTVL.

The rearrangement uses TRBV5-1 and TRBJ2-5; no clear D. Trimming cost V 1 base and J 5 bases, with 6 bases left between them. This CDR3 is 12 amino acids long. Germline loops: CDR1 SGHRS, CDR2 YFSETQ. The CDR3 loop is CASSLMGETQYF. CDR3 coding DNA: TGCGCCAGCAGCTTGATGGGGGAGACCCAGTACTTC.

This sequence joins TRBV10-2 and TRBJ1-1, with a tentative D call TRBD1 (5 bases). Germline-derived CDR1 and CDR2 are WSHSY and SAAADI. Trimming stripped 7 bases from V and 0 bases from J, with 18 bases between. The CDR3 runs to 16 residues. CDR3 nucleotides: TGCGCCAGCAAGAGGGGAGGGCCAGGGATGAACACTGAAGCTTTCTTT. Translated: CASKRGGPGMNTEAFF.

The V and J genes are TRBV7-9 and TRBJ1-2, with a tentative D call TRBD1 (5 bases). V gave up 7 bases and J gave up 11 bases, with 23 bases separating them. CDR1 and CDR2 from the germline V gene are SEHNR and FQNEAQ (reference sequence). The CDR3 has 14 residues. The CDR3 nucleotides read TGTGCCAGCATGGCCCTCCAATTAGGAGGGGAATACACCTTC. Translation: CASMALQLGGEYTF. The complete variable domain, with remaining parts taken from reference TRBV7-9 and TRBJ1-2, reads DTGVSQNPRHKITKRGQNVTFRCDPISEHNRLYWYRQTLGQGPEFLTYFQNEAQLEKSRLLSDRFSAERPKGSFSTLEIQRTEQGDSAMYLCASMALQLGGEYTFGSGTRLTVV.

The gene calls are TRBV5-1 and TRBJ2-1; possibly TRBD2 for D (8 bases). The germline V and J ends were trimmed by 6 bases and 1 base, with 14 bases remaining between them. CDR3 length: 15 amino acids. CDR1 and CDR2 (germline): SGHRS, YFSETQ. The CDR3 protein is CASTAGDSSYNEQFF. The DNA for the CDR3 is TGCGCCAGCACAGCGGGGGACAGTTCCTACAATGAGCAGTTCTTC.

The J gene is TRBJ2-2, the V gene TRBV11-2; D uncertain. The V gene's germline CDR1 is SGHAT and CDR2 FQNNGV. V lost 5 bases and J 5 bases, leaving 6 bases between the germline ends. The CDR3 has 12 residues. The CDR3 here is CASSTRTGELFF. The CDR3 region has the DNA TGTGCCAGCAGCACACGTACCGGGGAGCTGTTTTTT.

The chain couples TRBV28 to TRBJ1-1; no clear D gene. The germline V gene encodes CDR1 MDHEN and CDR2 SYDVKM. This CDR3 has 13 residues. Deletions cut 6 bases from V and 2 bases from J, with 10 bases between. In DNA form, the CDR3 reads TGTGCCAGCAGCCCCCCCCTTAACACTGAAGCTTTCTTT. Residues: CASSPPLNTEAFF.

This clone was detected a few times. The chain uses TRBV6-1 and TRBJ1-2, with TRBD1 matching over 7 bases. The germline CDR1 and CDR2 sequences are MNHNS and SASEGT. The V segment lost 8 bases and the J segment 4 bases; nucleotides outside the gene matches: 10. This CDR3 is built from 14 residues. The CDR3 coding sequence is TGTGCCAGCTACAACAGGGGCTATGGCTATGGCTACACCTTC. Its protein is CASYNRGYGYGYTF.

CDR3: CASSYANTGTQTQYF. The CDR3 nucleotides read TGTGCCAGCAGTTACGCGAACACCGGGACGCAGACCCAGTACTTC. This chain connects TRBV6-6 to TRBJ2-5; the D call may be TRBD1 or TRBD2 (5 bases each). This CDR3 has 15 amino acids. The V gene lost 2 bases and the J gene lost 6 bases, with 16 bases spanning the gap. Germline V gene data show CDR1 as MNHNY and CDR2 as SVGAGI (reference sequence).

The V and J genes are TRBV18 and TRBJ2-7; 10 nucleotides agree with TRBD1. CDR1 and CDR2 (germline): KGHSH, LQKENI. J lost 6 bases, V lost 9 bases, and 8 bases had no gene match. The CDR3 sequence is 13 residues long. Here the CDR3 reads CASAGTGDGEQYF. The CDR3, as DNA: TGTGCCAGTGCCGGGACAGGGGATGGCGAGCAGTACTTC. Together with reference TRBV18 and TRBJ2-7, the CDR3 gives the full variable domain: NAGVMQNPRHLVRRRGQEARLRCSPMKGHSHVYWYRQLPEEGLKFMVYLQKENIIDESGMPKERFSAEFPKEGPSILRIQQVVRGDSAAYFCASAGTGDGEQYFGPGTRLTVT.

The chain is built from TRBV12-5 and TRBJ2-4; 11 bases line up with TRBD2. V was clipped by 2 bases and J by 0 bases; unmatched bases: 6. Germline CDR1 LGHNT, CDR2 FRNRAP. This CDR3 contains 18 residues. The CDR3 DNA follows: TGTGCTAGTGGTTTGATCTTAGCGGGGGGGGTAGCCAAAAACATTCAGTACTTC. This sequence encodes CASGLILAGGVAKNIQYF.

The chain has TRBV5-1 and TRBJ2-7, with TRBD1 matching over 8 bases. From germline, CDR1 is SGHRS and CDR2 YFSETQ. The CDR3 runs 14 residues. V lost 4 bases, J lost 3 bases, and 6 bases stayed unmatched. CDR3 DNA: TGCGCCAGCAGCCCCGTAACAGGGGGCTACGAGCAGTACTTC. Its protein product is CASSPVTGGYEQYF.

This clone came up a few times. The rearrangement uses TRBV19 and TRBJ1-2; TRBD1 agrees at 8 bases. Germline trimming cut 3 bases from V and 4 bases from J; bases unmatched to any gene: 10. Germline loops: CDR1 LNHDA, CDR2 SQIVND (reference sequence). This CDR3 has 16 residues. The CDR3 DNA sequence: TGTGCCAGTAGTATGTCCGACAGGGGTACGGGCTATGGCTACACCTTC. It codes for CASSMSDRGTGYGYTF.

The rearrangement uses TRBV19 and TRBJ2-6; no definite D call. The germline gives CDR1 LNHDA, CDR2 SQIVND (reference sequence). V was clipped by 5 bases and J by 1 base, with 6 bases between them. The CDR3 runs 14 residues. The CDR3 here is CASSLESGANVLTF. The DNA of the CDR3 is TGTGCCAGTAGTCTGGAGTCTGGGGCCAACGTCCTGACTTTC.

V and J are TRBV30 and TRBJ1-1; 9 bases agree with TRBD1. The CDR3 has 15 residues. Germline values: CDR1 GTSNPN, CDR2 SVGIG (reference sequence). V shed 8 bases, J shed 5 bases, and the junction held 15 bases outside the gene matches. In DNA form, the CDR3 reads TGTGCCCGGGTGACCGGGACAGGGCTTAGGACTGAAGCTTTCTTT. The encoded protein is CARVTGTGLRTEAFF.

V gene TRBV27 combines with J gene TRBJ1-4; TRBD1 might be the D (6 bases). Trimming left V 4 bases short and J 6 bases short, with 12 bases between. CDR1 and CDR2 (germline): MNHEY, SMNVEV (reference sequence). The CDR3 sequence is 14 residues long. CDR3 loop: CASSSLGGDEKLFF. CDR3 bases: TGTGCCAGCAGTTCCTTAGGGGGGGATGAAAAACTGTTTTTT. The full variable domain, its missing parts supplied by reference TRBV27 and TRBJ1-4, is EAQVTQNPRYLITVTGKKLTVTCSQNMNHEYMSWYRQDPGLGLRQIYYSMNVEVTDKGDVPEGYKVSRKEKRNFPLILESPSPNQTSLYFCASSSLGGDEKLFFGSGTQLSVL.